This T cell receptor (beta chain) comes out of a study of STAT5B mutations in CD4+ large granular lymphocyte leukemia. From germline, CDR1 is SQVTM and CDR2 ANQGSEA. Trimming pared 4 bases from V and 2 bases from J, leaving 9 bases between. There are 12 residues in the CDR3. Clones were sequenced by immunoSEQ multiplex PCR, and TCRdb holds only the in-frame ones, with some missing. The sample lists more than 30,000 clones, about 87% occurring once. This TCR came from a human donor in good health. The sequenced sample consisted of CD4+ T cells from blood buffy coats. The rearrangement uses TRBV29-1 and TRBJ2-7, with D maybe TRBD2 (5 bases). CDR3 coding DNA: TGCAGCGTTGGTTTCGGGACCTACGAGCAGTACTTC. Its protein is CSVGFGTYEQYF.